Presented here are 18 T cell receptor beta chains from one specimen sequenced in a study of OX40 agonist ivuxolimab in advanced cancers. The table came from immunoSEQ multiplex PCR; TCRdb's copy has only in-frame clones and leaves some out. The sample holds about 73,000 clones, 85% seen once. The source was CD4+ or CD8+ T cells sorted from blood, collected in a trial of the OX40 agonist ivuxolimab. These receptors were taken from an adult with an advanced solid tumor such as melanoma, head and neck, liver or kidney cancer.

The chain joins TRBV9 to TRBJ2-3, with a weak D call TRBD1 (6 bases). Germline V gene lookup returns CDR1 SGDLS and CDR2 YYNGEE. V lost 4 bases to trimming and J lost 3 bases, with 21 bases between them. The CDR3 has 17 amino acids. CDR3 nucleotide sequence: TGTGCCAGCAGCACTCCCAAAGACAGGTCGGCGACAGATACGCAGTATTTT. Protein: CASSTPKDRSATDTQYF.

The chain links TRBV7-2 to TRBJ1-6; TRBD1 is a possible D gene (6 bases). Trimming cost V 5 bases and J 8 bases, with 13 bases left between them. Germline CDR1 reads SGHTA; CDR2 reads FQGNSA. The CDR3 contains 14 residues. CDR3 protein: CASSRAGDYSPLHF. CDR3 DNA sequence: TGTGCCAGCAGCCGGGCAGGGGACTATTCACCCCTCCACTTT.

The V call is TRBV18, the J call TRBJ1-1; 10 bases line up with TRBD1. J lost 5 bases, V lost 6 bases, and 6 bases had no gene match. From germline, CDR1 is KGHSH and CDR2 LQKENI. The CDR3 runs to 14 residues. Here the CDR3 DNA reads TGTGCCAGCTCCGAGGGACAGGGGAGAACTGAAGCTTTCTTT. It yields the protein CASSEGQGRTEAFF.

The chain uses TRBV27 and TRBJ1-1; 7 bases are shared with TRBD1. The germline CDR1 and CDR2 sequences are MNHEY and SMNVEV (reference sequence). The V gene end was trimmed by 6 bases and the J gene end by 0 bases; junction bases not matched to a gene: 7. This CDR3 has 15 amino acids. The chain's CDR3 is CASRPPGQMNTEAFF. The CDR3 nucleotides are TGTGCCAGCAGGCCCCCGGGACAGATGAACACTGAAGCTTTCTTT.

The rearrangement links TRBV5-8 to TRBJ1-1; D uncertain. CDR3 length: 14 residues. Trimming took off 1 base at V and 1 base at J, with 8 bases between the two ends. The germline CDR1 and CDR2 sequences are SGHTS and YDEGEE. The CDR3 coding sequence is TGTGCCAGCAGCTTGTACTACGGGAACACTGAAGCTTTCTTT. Translated, it gives CASSLYYGNTEAFF.

The chain is built from TRBV6-5 and TRBJ2-7; TRBD2 is a possible D gene (5 bases). The CDR3 runs to 13 residues. The germline V and J ends were trimmed by 8 bases and 3 bases, with 14 bases remaining between them. Germline V CDR1 and CDR2: MNHEY, SVGAGI. This CDR3 reads CASGKRTGYEQYF. DNA of the CDR3: TGTGCCAGCGGGAAGAGGACTGGCTACGAGCAGTACTTC.

The chain uses TRBV7-2 and TRBJ2-3; the D is unclear. The CDR3 length is 15 residues. The germline V gene encodes CDR1 SGHTA and CDR2 FQGNSA. Trimming removed 0 bases from V and 6 bases from J, with 13 bases in between. CDR3 nucleotides: TGTGCCAGCAGCTTAGCGGCCAGGCAACAGGATACGCAGTATTTT. Protein sequence: CASSLAARQQDTQYF.

The gene calls are TRBV30 and TRBJ2-1; D tentatively fits TRBD1 or TRBD2 (6 bases each). V shed 2 bases and J shed 1 base, with 21 bases lying between them. The CDR3 length is 18 residues. Germline values: CDR1 GTSNPN, CDR2 SVGIG (reference sequence). The CDR3 bases are TGTGCCTGGAGTCCCCTTTGGGGGGCCAGGCGGTCCTACAATGAGCAGTTCTTC. It encodes CAWSPLWGARRSYNEQFF.

This chain uses TRBV14 with TRBJ1-5; D not resolved. The germline V gene encodes CDR1 SGHDN and CDR2 FVKESK. CDR3 length: 13 residues. The V and J ends lost 0 bases and 7 bases respectively, with 7 bases between them. The CDR3, as DNA: TGTGCCAGCAGCCAAGATGGAGGACAGCCCCAGCATTTT. It is translated as CASSQDGGQPQHF.

The chain carries TRBV7-6 and TRBJ1-4; 10 bases map to TRBD1. The CDR3 spans 16 residues. CDR1 is SGHVS, CDR2 FNYEAQ, per germline. V lost 5 bases and J lost 0; bases outside the gene matches: 3. In DNA, the CDR3 is TGTGCCAGCAGCCTCGGACAGGGGGCAACTAATGAAAAACTGTTTTTT. It is translated as CASSLGQGATNEKLFF.

The J gene is TRBJ1-2, the V gene TRBV28; D remains unclear. Germline CDR1 MDHEN, CDR2 SYDVKM. V gave up 7 bases and J gave up 8 bases, with 14 bases separating them. This CDR3 spans 12 amino acids. Here the CDR3 reads CASTDRGYGYTF. CDR3 bases: TGTGCCAGCACCGATCGGGGATACGGCTACACCTTC.

This sequence joins TRBV5-1 and TRBJ2-3; 11 positions agree with TRBD2. V was pared by 0 bases and J by 5 bases, with 8 bases of the junction left unmatched. Germline-derived CDR1 and CDR2 are SGHRS and YFSETQ. CDR3 length: 17 residues. DNA of the CDR3: TGCGCCAGCAGCTTGGGGGCGCTAGCGGGGGGCCGAGATACGCAGTATTTT. Amino acid sequence: CASSLGALAGGRDTQYF.

The chain recombines TRBV19 with TRBJ2-3; a possible D gene is TRBD1 (5 bases). Trimming pared 3 bases from V and 0 bases from J, leaving 10 bases between. This CDR3 has 15 amino acids. CDR1 is LNHDA, CDR2 SQIVND, per germline (reference sequence). CDR3 nucleotide sequence: TGTGCCAGTAGTATTTGGGGCGGAAGCACAGATACGCAGTATTTT. Its translation: CASSIWGGSTDTQYF.

V and J are TRBV2 and TRBJ1-3; D is undetermined. CDR1 and CDR2 from the germline V gene are SNHLY and FYNNEI. Trimming removed 6 bases from V and 0 bases from J, with 9 bases in between. This CDR3 contains 14 residues. CDR3 region: CASRNDISGNTIYF. CDR3 DNA: TGTGCCAGCAGGAACGACATCTCTGGAAACACCATATATTTT.

The chain joins TRBV18 to TRBJ2-7, with D maybe TRBD1 (6 bases). CDR1 KGHSH and CDR2 LQKENI come from the germline V gene. V was clipped by 6 bases and J by 6 bases, with 15 bases between them. There are 13 residues in the CDR3. In nucleotides, the CDR3 is TGTGCCAGCTCTCGACAGGTAGGGACCGAGCAGTACTTC. This gives the protein CASSRQVGTEQYF.

The V gene is TRBV6-1, the J gene TRBJ2-7; perhaps TRBD1 as D (6 bases). Germline CDR1 is MNHNS and CDR2 is SASEGT. The CDR3 totals 12 residues. V was clipped by 7 bases and J by 2 bases, with 9 bases between them. CDR3: CASKGETYEQYF. The CDR3 DNA reads as TGTGCCAGCAAGGGGGAAACCTACGAGCAGTACTTC.

In this sample, this clone turned up a few times. The chain recombines TRBV9 with TRBJ1-6, with D unresolved. The ends were cut back, 0 bases at V and 7 bases at J, with 5 bases in the middle. The CDR3 runs 13 residues. Germline CDR1 SGDLS, CDR2 YYNGEE. Here the CDR3 reads CASSVEQNSPLHF. The CDR3, as DNA: TGTGCCAGCAGCGTAGAACAGAATTCACCCCTCCACTTT.

The rearrangement joins TRBV5-1 to TRBJ2-1, with D possibly TRBD2 on 5 matching bases. This CDR3 has 14 amino acids. Germline V gene sequence: CDR1 SGHRS, CDR2 YFSETQ. The V gene lost 3 bases and the J gene lost 7 bases, with 14 bases spanning the gap. The CDR3 coding sequence is TGCGCCAGCAGCTGGTTCCGTAGCGAAAATGAGCAGTTCTTC. Residues: CASSWFRSENEQFF.